Following are 30 T cell receptor beta chains from one sample sequenced in a study of T cells in Graves' hyperthyroidism and ophthalmopathy. TCR beta CDR3 regions were amplified from RNA transcripts. First-round RT-PCR targeting the TCR CDR3 was performed with the HTBI primer set. TCRdb recomputed calls from the multiplex PCR reads with MiXCR, one row per CDR3 protein. The table records fewer than 400,000 distinct CDR3 sequences, about 14% of them present only once. Sequencing used blood. These TCRs come from a man aged 50-59 years with Graves' ophthalmopathy.

The chain joins TRBV5-6 to TRBJ1-6; D is unresolved. Trimming shortened V by 0 bases and J by 8 bases, and 9 bases separated the two germline ends. The CDR3 loop spans 14 amino acids. Germline V CDR1 and CDR2: SGHDT, YYEEEE. CDR3 coding DNA: TGTGCCAGCAGCTTGGGCCAGGAGGATTCACCCCTCCACTTT. Protein: CASSLGQEDSPLHF.

This clonotype turned up a few times. This rearrangement joins TRBV6-5 to TRBJ2-3; D gene unclear. Germline CDR1 and CDR2: MNHEY and SVGAGI. The CDR3 has 18 amino acids. Trimming removed 0 bases from V and 0 bases from J, with 16 bases in between. The CDR3 protein is CASSYSIRRLASTDTQYF. The CDR3 DNA is TGTGCCAGCAGTTACTCGATAAGGCGGTTAGCTAGCACAGATACGCAGTATTTT.

This chain joins TRBV30 and TRBJ2-1, with 9 bases matching TRBD2. The CDR3 is 13 amino acids. Germline-derived CDR1 and CDR2 are GTSNPN and SVGIG (reference sequence). J lost 15 bases, V lost 0 bases, and 9 bases had no gene match. The CDR3 DNA sequence: TGTGCCTGGAGTGTACCTGGCGGGAGGGCCCTGTTCTTC. Translated: CAWSVPGGRALFF.

At least ten counts were recorded for this clonotype. This rearrangement joins TRBV29-1 to TRBJ2-7, with TRBD1 as a possible D gene (6 bases). Trimming cost V 7 bases and J 7 bases, with 20 bases left between them. Germline-derived CDR1 and CDR2 are SQVTM and ANQGSEA. The CDR3 extends over 13 amino acids. Written as DNA, the CDR3 is TGCAGCGCCAAGACAGGCTCTGGTCCTGAGCAGTACTTC. It encodes CSAKTGSGPEQYF.

The chain recombines TRBV9 with TRBJ2-1; 10 positions match TRBD2. With 2 bases clipped from V and 7 bases from J, the junction kept 18 bases outside the gene matches. The CDR3 has 19 residues. Germline values: CDR1 SGDLS, CDR2 YYNGEE. The CDR3 region is CASSVWSSGREGGGNEQFF. The CDR3 coding sequence is TGTGCCAGCAGCGTCTGGTCCAGCGGGAGGGAGGGGGGTGGTAATGAGCAGTTCTTC.

This clonotype has ten or more counts. The gene calls are TRBV2 and TRBJ1-1; 9 bases are a match to TRBD1. CDR3 size: 14 residues. Germline V gives CDR1 SNHLY, CDR2 FYNNEI. J was trimmed by 2 bases and V by 4 bases; bases with no gene match: 2. The CDR3 DNA reads as TGTGCCAGCAGTGTACAGGGGGCAAACACTGAAGCTTTCTTT. Encoded protein: CASSVQGANTEAFF.

This clonotype was observed a few times. Likely a read error: the CDR3 ends without its conserved phenylalanine or tryptophan. The chain carries TRBV5-1 and TRBJ2-1; 8 bases match TRBD1. The CDR3 covers 16 residues. Trimming cost V 0 bases and J 0 bases; bases outside gene matches: 2. Germline assignment: CDR1 SGHRS and CDR2 YFSETQ. CDR3 sequence (DNA): TGCGCCAGCAGCTTGGTTGGGACAGGCTCCTACAATGAGCAGTTCCTC. Its translation is CASSLVGTGSYNEQFL.

This clonotype was detected a few times. This clone may be a read error of a much larger clone one base away. V and J are TRBV29-1 and TRBJ2-3; 8 bases align to TRBD2. In germline, CDR1 is SQVTM, CDR2 ANQGSEA. This CDR3 contains 13 residues. Losses at the gene ends were 7 bases for V and 2 bases for J; bases not matched to a gene: 5. The CDR3 region is CSAAAGATDTQYF. CDR3 sequence (DNA): TGCAGCGCTGCAGCGGGAGCCACAGATACGCAGTATTTT.

Turning to this clonotype: A read error may explain this, as a much larger clone is one base away. The chain uses TRBV5-1 and TRBJ2-1, with 14 nucleotides matching TRBD2. The length of the CDR3 is 17 residues. Looked up from germline, CDR1 is SGHRS and CDR2 is YFSETQ. The CDR3 DNA reads as TGCGCCAGCAGCTTGAGTGTGACTAGCGGGAGGGCCTATGAGCGGTTCTTC. It translates to CASSLSVTSGRAYERFF.

The gene calls are TRBV25-1 and TRBJ2-3, with D perhaps being TRBD1 or TRBD2 (5 bases each). The CDR3 is made up of 14 amino acids. Per germline, CDR1 MGHDK and CDR2 SYGVNS. The ends were cut back, 1 base at V and 3 bases at J, with 8 bases in the middle. CDR3 amino acids: CASSEWDLTDTQYF. The CDR3 coding sequence is TGTGCCAGCAGTGAATGGGACCTTACAGATACGCAGTATTTT.

On this clonotype: A much more abundant neighbour one base away suggests this may be a read error. The chain couples TRBV24-1 to TRBJ2-2, with a weak D call TRBD1 (7 bases). The CDR3 runs 16 residues. CDR1 and CDR2 (germline): KGHDR, SFDVKD. The DNA of the CDR3 is TGTGCCACCAGTGATTCAAGACAGGGTGACACCGGGGGGCTGTTTTTT. This codes for CATSDSRQGDTGGLFF.

The table lists this clonotype with many counts. The V gene is TRBV11-2, the J gene TRBJ2-7; D possibly uses TRBD1 or TRBD2 (5 bases each). Germline CDR1 and CDR2: SGHAT and FQNNGV. This CDR3 is 17 amino acids long. The germline V and J ends were trimmed by 5 bases and 4 bases, with 24 bases remaining between them. The CDR3 protein is CASSPRDVFRTRYEQYF. CDR3 DNA: TGTGCCAGCAGCCCCCGGGACGTATTTCGTACGCGTTACGAGCAGTACTTC.

This clonotype came up many times. The genes are TRBV2 and TRBJ2-7; D perhaps matches TRBD1 (6 bases). V lost 4 bases, J lost 7 bases, and 11 bases lay in between. Per germline, CDR1 SNHLY and CDR2 FYNNEI. The CDR3 runs to 12 residues. DNA of the CDR3: TGTGCCAGCAGTGCACAGGGATTTGAGCAGTACTTC. Amino acid sequence: CASSAQGFEQYF.

The V and J genes are TRBV5-1 and TRBJ2-6, with unresolved D. The CDR3 spans 13 residues. Germline V gene sequence: CDR1 SGHRS, CDR2 YFSETQ. V lost 7 bases and J lost 4, with 9 bases in between. CDR3 coding DNA: TGCGCCAGCGGCAGTCTCGGGGCCAACGTCCTGACTTTC. Its translation: CASGSLGANVLTF.

This clonotype was counted between two and nine times. The CDR3 loop reads CSVTGAETQYF. DNA of the CDR3: TGCAGCGTCACAGGGGCGGAGACCCAGTACTTC. V and J are TRBV29-1 and TRBJ2-5; 7 nucleotides align to TRBD1. CDR1 and CDR2 from the germline V gene are SQVTM and ANQGSEA. Losses at the gene ends were 6 bases for V and 5 bases for J; bases not matched to a gene: 3. The CDR3 runs to 11 residues. The whole variable domain, remainder taken from reference TRBV29-1 and TRBJ2-5, is SAVISQKPSRDICQRGTSLTIQCQVDSQVTMMFWYRQQPGQSLTLIATANQGSEATYESGFVIDKFPISRPNLTFSTLTVSNMSPEDSSIYLCSVTGAETQYFGPGTRLLVL.

This clonotype was seen more than once but under ten times. The V call is TRBV10-2, the J call TRBJ2-5; TRBD2 matches at 9 bases. The CDR3 totals 14 residues. The V gene's germline CDR1 is WSHSY and CDR2 SAAADI. V lost 8 bases and J lost 5; bases outside the gene matches: 9. The CDR3, as DNA: TGCGCCAGCTCGGGCGGGAGGGCCCGGGAGACCCAGTACTTC. Its protein is CASSGGRARETQYF.

This clonotype was seen at least ten times. V and J are TRBV29-1 and TRBJ2-5; no clear D gene. The CDR3 length is 12 residues. V was clipped by 4 bases and J by 1 base, with 7 bases between them. Germline loops: CDR1 SQVTM, CDR2 ANQGSEA. Here the CDR3 reads CSVADGQETQYF. The CDR3 DNA reads TGCAGCGTTGCAGACGGCCAAGAGACCCAGTACTTC.

This clonotype showed up just a few times. The chain couples TRBV27 to TRBJ2-7; D remains ambiguous. The CDR3 loop spans 15 amino acids. The germline gives CDR1 MNHEY, CDR2 SMNVEV (reference sequence). Trimming stripped 5 bases from V and 2 bases from J, with 16 bases between. CDR3 residues: CASSPKYDPTYEQYF. Here the CDR3 DNA reads TGTGCCAGCAGTCCTAAATACGACCCAACCTACGAGCAGTACTTC.

The sample holds a few counts of this clonotype. The chain uses TRBV27 and TRBJ2-7; 7 bases map to TRBD1. CDR3 length: 16 amino acids. Germline V lookup: CDR1 MNHEY, CDR2 SMNVEV (reference sequence). V shed 4 bases and J 0 bases; nucleotides not matched to a gene: 9. The CDR3, as DNA: TGTGCCAGCAGTTCTCGACAGGGCTGGTTCTCCTACGAGCAGTACTTC. Protein product: CASSSRQGWFSYEQYF.

This sequence joins TRBV4-1 and TRBJ2-2, with TRBD1 matching 10 bases. The CDR3 consists of 18 residues. V was pared by 4 bases and J by 2 bases, with 10 bases of the junction left unmatched. CDR1 and CDR2 from the germline V gene are MGHRA and YSYEKL. This CDR3 reads CASSLMGQGLVNTGELFF. The CDR3 bases are TGCGCCAGCAGCCTCATGGGACAGGGGCTCGTTAACACCGGGGAGCTGTTTTTT.

There are many counts of this clonotype. The chain uses TRBV6-2 or TRBV6-3 and TRBJ2-2, with 10 bases that match TRBD2. After removal of 5 bases from V and 7 bases from J, the junction contained 4 bases not matched to a gene. Per the germline V gene, CDR1 is MNHEY and CDR2 is SVGEGT. The CDR3 has 14 residues. In DNA form, the CDR3 reads TGTGCCAGCAGTAACCTAGCGGGAGTCGGGGAGCTGTTTTTT. Translated: CASSNLAGVGELFF.

In this sample, this clonotype turned up many times. CDR3 nucleotide sequence: TGTGCCTGGAGTGTTATTGTGGGAGAGACCCAGTACTTC. Amino acids: CAWSVIVGETQYF. This chain joins TRBV30 and TRBJ2-5; the D is unclear. The CDR3 contains 13 residues. The V gene lost 0 bases and the J gene lost 4 bases, with 9 bases spanning the gap. In germline, CDR1 is GTSNPN, CDR2 SVGIG (reference sequence).

This clonotype has just a few counts. This chain uses TRBV4-1 with TRBJ1-1; 7 bases match TRBD1. The CDR3 runs to 16 residues. The germline V gene encodes CDR1 MGHRA and CDR2 YSYEKL. The V segment lost 0 bases and the J segment 0 bases; nucleotides outside the gene matches: 4. The CDR3 is CASSQEIGTVNTEAFF. The CDR3 DNA reads as TGCGCCAGCAGCCAAGAAATTGGGACAGTGAACACTGAAGCTTTCTTT.

The V gene is TRBV19, the J gene TRBJ2-1; D gene uncertain. The germline V gene has CDR1 LNHDA and CDR2 SQIVND (reference sequence). The CDR3 has 13 amino acids. V was shortened by 6 bases and J by 2 bases, with 8 bases between the two germline ends. CDR3 in amino acids: CASRTGTYNEQFF. The CDR3 DNA is TGTGCCAGTAGGACTGGGACCTACAATGAGCAGTTCTTC. Looking up the rest from reference TRBV19 and TRBJ2-1 gives the full variable domain: DGGITQSPKYLFRKEGQNVTLSCEQNLNHDAMYWYRQDPGQGLRLIYYSQIVNDFQKGDIAEGYSVSREKKESFPLTVTSAQKNPTAFYLCASRTGTYNEQFFGPGTRLTVL.

This chain connects TRBV28 to TRBJ2-5; maybe TRBD1 (6 bases). Germline CDR1 is MDHEN and CDR2 is SYDVKM. The CDR3 loop spans 17 amino acids. The V end lost 5 bases, the J end lost 5 bases, and 24 bases lay between the germline ends. This chain's CDR3 is CASSDLSQGSVEETQYF. CDR3 bases: TGTGCCAGCAGTGATTTGAGCCAGGGGAGTGTGGAGGAGACCCAGTACTTC.

This clonotype was observed at least ten times. The chain recombines TRBV12-3 or TRBV12-4 with TRBJ1-1, with no clear D. The CDR3 consists of 12 residues. With 4 bases removed from V and 2 bases from J, the gap between germline ends came to 5 bases. For the CDR3, the DNA is TGTGCCAGCAGTTACTTAAACACTGAAGCTTTCTTT. This sequence encodes CASSYLNTEAFF.

This chain connects TRBV30 to TRBJ2-7, with D hard to call. Between the trimmed V and J ends, which lost 5 bases and 0 bases, there was a span of 14 bases. The CDR3 totals 14 residues. CDR1 GTSNPN and CDR2 SVGIG come from the germline V gene (reference sequence). The CDR3 spells CAWRRGIYSYEQYF. The CDR3 coding sequence is TGTGCCTGGCGCCGAGGCATATACTCCTACGAGCAGTACTTC.

This clonotype was seen a few times. The rearrangement uses TRBV27 and TRBJ2-7; D not resolved. The V gene lost 2 bases and the J gene lost 3 bases, with 11 bases spanning the gap. CDR1 is MNHEY, CDR2 SMNVEV, per germline (reference sequence). The CDR3 is 14 amino acids. The CDR3 sequence: CASSLRHLYYEQYF. DNA of the CDR3: TGTGCCAGCAGTTTACGCCACCTCTACTACGAGCAGTACTTC.

The table lists this clonotype with many counts. The chain carries TRBV2 and TRBJ2-7, with D unclear. The CDR3 totals 15 residues. The V end was cut by 1 base, the J end by 4 bases, with 14 bases between. The V gene's germline CDR1 is SNHLY and CDR2 FYNNEI. CDR3 protein: CASSEGGNSLYEQYF. CDR3 DNA sequence: TGTGCCAGCAGTGAAGGAGGTAACAGTTTATACGAGCAGTACTTC.

This clonotype was counted once. The chain couples TRBV4-1 to TRBJ2-1; TRBD2 aligns across 7 bases. Trimming took 0 bases from V and 7 from J; bases not matched to a gene: 9. Germline lookup yields CDR1 MGHRA and CDR2 YSYEKL. The CDR3 is made up of 16 amino acids. The CDR3 DNA is TGCGCCAGCAGCCAAGATTGGGAGGGCCTTGGTAATGAGCAGTTCTTC. It yields the protein CASSQDWEGLGNEQFF.